This is a list of T cell receptor beta chains from one sample in a study of blood T cell repertoires in COVID-19. Clones were read by immunoSEQ multiplex PCR, and TCRdb kept only the in-frame ones, dropping some. The sample includes approximately 98,000 clones, about 85% of them seen just once. The source material was peripheral blood. These receptor sequences come from a woman between 65 and 79 years old with acute or convalescent COVID-19. Each CDR3 is given with its conserved first and last residue.

TRBV29-1 | CSVETGDNYGYTF
TRBV16 | CASSRLQDGDEKLFF
TRBV30 | CAWLSGRPDTQYF
TRBV24-1 | CATSDPALGGSDTQYF
TRBV7-8 | CASSTRERGTGELFF
TRBV5-6 | CASYASGLQETQYF
TRBV28 | CASSFGLAGVPYNEQFF
TRBV5-1 | CASSWTSGAYEQYF
TRBV9 | CASSVGQGDGYTF
TRBV6-4 | CASSDTYIGKINTGELFF
TRBV5-4 | CATRTGYMNTEAFF
TRBV4-1 | CASSWTWGTEAFF
TRBV5-1 | CASSFGLAGTQYF
TRBV28 | CASSFRSATNEKLFF
TRBV6-2/TRBV6-3 | CASSSGLAGGYEQYF
TRBV5-6 | CASSLVGAGGTYEQYF
TRBV3-1/TRBV3-2 | CASSQDRQKETQYF
TRBV6-1 | CASSDEGGFTDTQYF
TRBV6-5 | CASTEPGVRTEAFF
TRBV9 | CASAKDPVGSFQGQEQFF
TRBV4-1 | CASRAGTGDNSPLHF
TRBV4-1 | CASSPRGSGELTGELFF
TRBV25-1 | CASSELGRGSGNTIYF
TRBV5-1 | CASSAVGTGREKLFF
TRBV5-1 | CASSRQGTTNEKLFF
TRBV19 | CASTTGFSTEAFF